This T cell receptor beta chain was sequenced for a study of T cells in Graves' hyperthyroidism and ophthalmopathy. The TCR beta CDR3 regions underwent amplification using RNA transcripts as the source. HTBI primers were employed in a first-round RT-PCR of the TCR CDR3. TCRdb reanalysed the multiplex PCR reads using MiXCR and keeps one entry per CDR3 protein. The sample carries about 480,000 distinct CDR3 sequences, under 15% recorded once. This clonotype was seen many times. The CDR3 is 13 amino acids. The V end lost 5 bases, the J end lost 4 bases, and 10 bases lay between the germline ends. Per germline, CDR1 SGHTA and CDR2 FQGTGA.

The material sequenced was blood. This receptor was identified in a woman in her late teens or twenties with Graves' hyperthyroidism. The J gene is TRBJ2-3, the V gene TRBV7-3, with D possibly matching TRBD1 (6 bases). Here the CDR3 DNA reads TGTGCCAGCAGCACCACAGGGTCAGATACGCAGTATTTT. Translated, it gives CASSTTGSDTQYF. Using reference TRBV7-3 and TRBJ2-3 for the parts outside the CDR3, the full variable domain is GAGVSQTPSNKVTEKGKYVELRCDPISGHTALYWYRQSLGQGPEFLIYFQGTGAADDSGLPNDRFFAVRPEGSVSTLKIQRTERGDSAVYLCASSTTGSDTQYFGPGTRLTVL.